Listed below are T cell receptor beta chains from one sample, sequenced in a study of blood T cell repertoires in COVID-19. Clones were sequenced by immunoSEQ multiplex PCR, and TCRdb holds only the in-frame ones, with some missing. Of about 410,000 clones in the sample, 70% to 90% were seen once. Material: peripheral blood. The receptor set was obtained from a woman aged 40-49 years with COVID-19, enrolled during active disease. CDR3s include the opening cysteine and the closing phenylalanine or tryptophan. Each record gives: J gene, V gene, clone size, CDR3 protein. Not every row has a clone size; where given, it reads once, few, many or a size class.

>TRBJ1-6|TRBV3-1/TRBV3-2|few
CASSRTGRDSPLHF
>TRBJ1-2|TRBV5-6|once
CASSLVLGAANYGYTF
>TRBJ1-1|TRBV6-6|NA
CASRGLGNTEAFF
>TRBJ2-2|TRBV7-2|once
CTSSLVLSSGELFF
>TRBJ2-5|TRBV19|NA
CASSIVMGRGMETQYF
>TRBJ2-2|TRBV6-4|NA
CASSDSSSGELFF
>TRBJ1-6|TRBV27|NA
CASSLFVTPSSYNSPLHF
>TRBJ2-7|TRBV12-3/TRBV12-4|NA
CASSFGEAPEQYF
>TRBJ2-1|TRBV5-8|NA
CASSLELADYNEQFF
>TRBJ1-6|TRBV6-6|NA
CASTSSDKGVSPLHF
>TRBJ1-2|TRBV27|NA
CASSLRGNGYTF
>TRBJ1-2|TRBV6-5|NA
CASSVGRYNYGYTF
>TRBJ2-5|TRBV5-5|NA
CASSSDRVGETQYF
>TRBJ2-7|TRBV28|NA
CASSSLFVEQYF
>TRBJ2-2|TRBV3-1/TRBV3-2|NA
CASSHGGGTGELFF
>TRBJ1-2|TRBV27|few
CASSLRGADGYTF
>TRBJ1-1|TRBV15|NA
CATSRDWGGRRNTEAFF
>TRBJ1-1|TRBV6-5|NA
CASSYSIGIPRTEAFF
>TRBJ1-1|TRBV19|NA
CASSIDPARLQAFF
>TRBJ2-2|TRBV24-1|NA
CATSGGADPNTGELFF
>TRBJ1-1|TRBV19|NA
CASSRGNTEAFF
>TRBJ2-5|TRBV3-1/TRBV3-2|NA
CASSQDHGGETQYF
>TRBJ2-5|TRBV7-2|NA
CASSLAVTGGQETQYF
>TRBJ2-2|TRBV11-3|NA
CASSLYRGDTGELFF
>TRBJ2-2|TRBV5-1|NA
CASSLSSGSKSGELFF
>TRBJ2-2|TRBV11-1|NA
CASSREGANTGELFF
>TRBJ1-1|TRBV28|few
CASSSGQGMNTEAFF
>TRBJ1-1|TRBV7-9|NA
CASSFLAGVNTEAFF